This entry lists 2 T cell receptor beta chains sequenced from one sample in a study of cytomegalovirus exposure and HLA in healthy donors. Profiled with immunoSEQ multiplex PCR; TCRdb holds only in-frame clones, not every one. Among about 190,000 clones listed, around four fifths were seen once. Sequences were obtained from PBMCs. These receptors were taken from a man aged 18 to 29 in good health and CMV-seropositive.

CDR3 amino acids: CASSPEGLHNTGELFF. CDR3 DNA: TGTGCCAGCTCACCAGAAGGACTACACAACACCGGGGAGCTGTTTTTT. This rearrangement joins TRBV18 to TRBJ2-2; possibly TRBD2 for D (6 bases). Germline V gene data show CDR1 as KGHSH and CDR2 as LQKENI. The CDR3 has 16 amino acids. Trimming cost V 2 bases and J 2 bases, with 12 bases left between them. The full variable domain, in which reference TRBV18 and TRBJ2-2 provide the parts outside the CDR3, is NAGVMQNPRHLVRRRGQEARLRCSPMKGHSHVYWYRQLPEEGLKFMVYLQKENIIDESGMPKERFSAEFPKEGPSILRIQQVVRGDSAAYFCASSPEGLHNTGELFFGEGSRLTVL.

The chain combines TRBV28 with TRBJ2-5, with TRBD2 identical over 10 bases. This CDR3 comprises 15 residues. Germline V gene lookup returns CDR1 MDHEN and CDR2 SYDVKM. Trimming removed 3 bases from V and 9 bases from J; junction bases left unmatched: 10. The DNA of the CDR3 is TGTGCCAGCAGTTTGGTTAGCGGGAGGCTGGGGGCCCAGTACTTC. This translates into CASSLVSGRLGAQYF.